This T cell receptor (beta chain) was recovered during a study of shared clonotypes between healthy human individuals. Study background: Three plates were used per donor for CD4 naive, three for CD4 memory, two for CD8 naive and one for CD8 memory. Study results and caveats: An expected dependence of interdonor clonotype sharing on sequencing depth was noted. The study sampled only blood, and tissue repertoires likely differ.

This CDR3 is built from 15 residues. Points on this clone: Its specificity is unknown.

The data were produced by immunoSEQ multiplex PCR, yet TCRdb's version contains in-frame clones alone and is incomplete. The repertoire holds approximately 500,000 clones, with 90% to 97% as singletons. The TCR comes from a woman in her twenties or thirties in good health. Sequencing used naive CD4+ T cells sorted from blood. Subset in this sample: CD45RA+ positively selected. The chain joins TRBV21-1 to TRBJ1-3; no DNA check was done on the table's D call, TRBD1. TRBV21-1 is designated a pseudogene. The CDR3 loop is CASSKTRDTGNTIYF. The CDR3 DNA is TGTGCCAGCAGCAAAACCCGGGACACTGGAAACACCATATATTTT.